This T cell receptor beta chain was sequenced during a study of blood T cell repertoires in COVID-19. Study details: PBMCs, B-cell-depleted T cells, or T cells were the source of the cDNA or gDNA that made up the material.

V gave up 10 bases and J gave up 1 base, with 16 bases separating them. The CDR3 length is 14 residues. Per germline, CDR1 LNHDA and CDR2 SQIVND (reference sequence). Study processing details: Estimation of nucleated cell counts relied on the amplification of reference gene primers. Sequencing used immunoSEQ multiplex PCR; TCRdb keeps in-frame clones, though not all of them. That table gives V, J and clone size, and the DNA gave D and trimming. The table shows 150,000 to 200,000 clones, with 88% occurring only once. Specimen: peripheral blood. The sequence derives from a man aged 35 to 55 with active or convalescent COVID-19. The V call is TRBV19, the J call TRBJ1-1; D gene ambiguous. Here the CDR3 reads CATTSGIPNTEAFF. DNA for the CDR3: TGTGCCACCACGTCGGGGATTCCGAACACTGAAGCTTTCTTT.